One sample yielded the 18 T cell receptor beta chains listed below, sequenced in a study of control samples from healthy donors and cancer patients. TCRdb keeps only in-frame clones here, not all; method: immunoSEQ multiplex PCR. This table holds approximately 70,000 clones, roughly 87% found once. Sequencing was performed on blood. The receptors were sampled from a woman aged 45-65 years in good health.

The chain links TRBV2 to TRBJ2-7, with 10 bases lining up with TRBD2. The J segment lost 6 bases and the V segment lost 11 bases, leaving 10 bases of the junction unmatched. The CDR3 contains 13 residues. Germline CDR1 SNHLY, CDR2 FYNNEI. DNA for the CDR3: TGTGCCTTGCTAGCGGGAGATTCCCTCGAGCAGTACTTC. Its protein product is CALLAGDSLEQYF.

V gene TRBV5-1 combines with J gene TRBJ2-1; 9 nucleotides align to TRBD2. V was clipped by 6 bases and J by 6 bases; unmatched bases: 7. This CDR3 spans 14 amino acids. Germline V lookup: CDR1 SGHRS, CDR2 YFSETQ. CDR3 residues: CASMGGGRANEQFF. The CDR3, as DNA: TGCGCCAGCATGGGAGGCGGGAGGGCCAATGAGCAGTTCTTC.

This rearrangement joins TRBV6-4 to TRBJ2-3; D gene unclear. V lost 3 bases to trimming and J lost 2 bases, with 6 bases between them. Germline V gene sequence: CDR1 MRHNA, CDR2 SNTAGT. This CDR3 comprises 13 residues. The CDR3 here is CASSERPTDTQYF. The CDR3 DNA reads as TGTGCCAGCAGTGAAAGGCCCACAGATACGCAGTATTTT.

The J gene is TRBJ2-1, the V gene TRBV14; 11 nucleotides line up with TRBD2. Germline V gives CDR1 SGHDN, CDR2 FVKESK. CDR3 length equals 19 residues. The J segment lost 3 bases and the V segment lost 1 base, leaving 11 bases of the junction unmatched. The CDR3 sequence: CASSQGTSGPTFFYNEQFF. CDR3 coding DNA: TGTGCCAGCAGCCAAGGGACTAGCGGGCCCACATTTTTCTACAATGAGCAGTTCTTC. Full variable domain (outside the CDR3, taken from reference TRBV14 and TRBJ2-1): EAGVTQFPSHSVIEKGQTVTLRCDPISGHDNLYWYRRVMGKEIKFLLHFVKESKQDESGMPNNRFLAERTGGTYSTLKVQPAELEDSGVYFCASSQGTSGPTFFYNEQFFGPGTRLTVL.

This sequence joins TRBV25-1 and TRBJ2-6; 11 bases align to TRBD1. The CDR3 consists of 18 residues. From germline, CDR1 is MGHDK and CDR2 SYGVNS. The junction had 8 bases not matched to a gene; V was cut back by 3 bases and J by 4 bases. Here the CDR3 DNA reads TGTGCCAGCAGTGACACCGGGACAGGGGGGAGGGGGGCCAACGTCCTGACTTTC. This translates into CASSDTGTGGRGANVLTF. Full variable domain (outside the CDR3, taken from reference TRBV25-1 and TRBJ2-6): EADIYQTPRYLVIGTGKKITLECSQTMGHDKMYWYQQDPGMELHLIHYSYGVNSTEKGDLSSESTVSRIRTEHFPLTLESARPSHTSQYLCASSDTGTGGRGANVLTFGAGSRLTVL.

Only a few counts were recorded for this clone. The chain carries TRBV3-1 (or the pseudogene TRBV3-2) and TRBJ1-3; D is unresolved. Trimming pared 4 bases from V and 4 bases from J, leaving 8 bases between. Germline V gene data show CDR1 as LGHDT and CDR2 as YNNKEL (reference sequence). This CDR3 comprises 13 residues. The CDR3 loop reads CASSPSSGNTIYF. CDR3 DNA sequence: TGTGCCAGCAGCCCATCTTCGGGAAACACCATATATTTT.

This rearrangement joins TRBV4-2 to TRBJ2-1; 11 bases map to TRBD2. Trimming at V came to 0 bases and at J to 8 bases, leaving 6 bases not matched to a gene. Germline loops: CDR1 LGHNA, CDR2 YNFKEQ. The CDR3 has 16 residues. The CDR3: CASSQDWPTSGDEQFF. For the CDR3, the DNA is TGTGCCAGCAGCCAAGATTGGCCGACTAGCGGGGATGAGCAGTTCTTC.

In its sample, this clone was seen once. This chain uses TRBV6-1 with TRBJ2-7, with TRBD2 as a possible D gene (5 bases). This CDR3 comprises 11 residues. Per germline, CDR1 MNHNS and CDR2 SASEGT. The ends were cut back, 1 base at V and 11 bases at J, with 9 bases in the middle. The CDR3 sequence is CASSEEPGEYF. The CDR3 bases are TGTGCCAGCAGTGAAGAGCCCGGGGAGTACTTC.

The CDR3: CACQVLGEKLFF. The CDR3, as DNA: TGTGCCTGTCAGGTGTTGGGTGAAAAACTGTTTTTT. The V and J genes are TRBV30 and TRBJ1-4; D gene unclear. V lost 6 bases and J lost 7, with 12 bases in between. The germline V gene has CDR1 GTSNPN and CDR2 SVGIG (reference sequence). The CDR3 runs to 12 residues.

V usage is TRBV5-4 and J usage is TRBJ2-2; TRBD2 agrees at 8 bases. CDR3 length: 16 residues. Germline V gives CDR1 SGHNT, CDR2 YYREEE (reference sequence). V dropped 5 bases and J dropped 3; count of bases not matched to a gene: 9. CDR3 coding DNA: TGTGCCAGCAGTCCCCCCGGGAGGGCGGACACCGGGGAGCTGTTTTTT. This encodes CASSPPGRADTGELFF.

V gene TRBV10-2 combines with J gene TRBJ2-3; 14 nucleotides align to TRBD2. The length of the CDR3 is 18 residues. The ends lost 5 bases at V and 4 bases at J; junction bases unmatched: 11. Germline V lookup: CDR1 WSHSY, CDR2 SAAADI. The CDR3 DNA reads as TGCGCCAGCAGTCAAGCCCTGGGACTAGCGGGAGCCGCAGATACGCAGTATTTT. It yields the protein CASSQALGLAGAADTQYF.

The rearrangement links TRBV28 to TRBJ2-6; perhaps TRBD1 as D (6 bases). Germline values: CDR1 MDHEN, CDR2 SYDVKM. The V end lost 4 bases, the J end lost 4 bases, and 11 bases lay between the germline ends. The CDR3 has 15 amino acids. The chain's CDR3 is CASSSGQTGANVLTF. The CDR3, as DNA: TGTGCCAGCAGTTCCGGACAGACAGGGGCCAACGTCCTGACTTTC. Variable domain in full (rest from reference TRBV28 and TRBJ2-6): DVKVTQSSRYLVKRTGEKVFLECVQDMDHENMFWYRQDPGLGLRLIYFSYDVKMKEKGDIPEGYSVSREKKERFSLILESASTNQTSMYLCASSSGQTGANVLTFGAGSRLTVL.

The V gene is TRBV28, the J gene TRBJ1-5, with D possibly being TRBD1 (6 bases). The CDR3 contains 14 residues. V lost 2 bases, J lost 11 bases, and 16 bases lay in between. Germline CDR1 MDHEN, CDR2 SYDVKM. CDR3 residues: CASSLATGPWAQHF. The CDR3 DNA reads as TGTGCCAGCAGTTTAGCGACAGGTCCCTGGGCCCAGCATTTT.

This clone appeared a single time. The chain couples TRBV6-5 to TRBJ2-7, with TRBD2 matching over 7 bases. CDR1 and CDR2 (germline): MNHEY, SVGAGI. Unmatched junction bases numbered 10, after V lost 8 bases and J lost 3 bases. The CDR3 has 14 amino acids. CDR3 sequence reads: CASWEREKIYEQYF. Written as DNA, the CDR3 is TGTGCCAGCTGGGAGCGGGAAAAAATCTACGAGCAGTACTTC.

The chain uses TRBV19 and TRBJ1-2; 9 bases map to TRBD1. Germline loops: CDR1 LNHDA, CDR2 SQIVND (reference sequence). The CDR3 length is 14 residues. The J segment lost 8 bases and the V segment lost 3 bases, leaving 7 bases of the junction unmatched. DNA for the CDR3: TGTGCCAGTAGTATCGGGACAGGGAGTGACGGCTACACCTTC. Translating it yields CASSIGTGSDGYTF.

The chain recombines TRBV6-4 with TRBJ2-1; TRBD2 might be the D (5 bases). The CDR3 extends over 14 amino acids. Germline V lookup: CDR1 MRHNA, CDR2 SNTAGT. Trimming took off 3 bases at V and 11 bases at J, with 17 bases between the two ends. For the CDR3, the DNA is TGTGCCAGCAGTGATTCCGGAACCCCTAGCAAGCAGTTCTTC. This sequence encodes CASSDSGTPSKQFF.

The CDR3 DNA follows: TGCGCCAGCAGTGACACGACTAGCGGTTACTACAATGAGCAGTTCTTC. Translated, it gives CASSDTTSGYYNEQFF. V and J are TRBV10-1 and TRBJ2-1; 9 nucleotides match TRBD2. The CDR3 loop spans 16 amino acids. The V and J ends lost 3 bases and 3 bases, in that order; junction bases with no gene match: 6. Germline assignment: CDR1 WNHNN and CDR2 SYGVQD (reference sequence).

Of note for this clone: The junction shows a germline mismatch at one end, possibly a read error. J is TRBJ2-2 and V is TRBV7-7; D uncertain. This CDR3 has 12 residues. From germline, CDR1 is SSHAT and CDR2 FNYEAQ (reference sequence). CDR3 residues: CASSQHLGELFF. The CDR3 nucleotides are TGTGCTAGCAGCCAACATCTCGGGGAGCTGTTTTTT.